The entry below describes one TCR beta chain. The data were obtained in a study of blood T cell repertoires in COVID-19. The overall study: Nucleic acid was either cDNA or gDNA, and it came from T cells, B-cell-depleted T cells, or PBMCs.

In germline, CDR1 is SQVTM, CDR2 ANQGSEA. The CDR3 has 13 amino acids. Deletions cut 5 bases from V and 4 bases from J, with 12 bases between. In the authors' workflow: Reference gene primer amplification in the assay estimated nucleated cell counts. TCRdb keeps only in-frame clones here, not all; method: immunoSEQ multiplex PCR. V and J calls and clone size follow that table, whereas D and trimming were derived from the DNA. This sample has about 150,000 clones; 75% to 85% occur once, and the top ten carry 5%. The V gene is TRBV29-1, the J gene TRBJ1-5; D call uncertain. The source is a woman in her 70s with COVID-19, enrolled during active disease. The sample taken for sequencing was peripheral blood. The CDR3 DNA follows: TGCAGCGTTTCCGGGGATCAAAATCAGCCCCAGCATTTT. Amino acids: CSVSGDQNQPQHF.